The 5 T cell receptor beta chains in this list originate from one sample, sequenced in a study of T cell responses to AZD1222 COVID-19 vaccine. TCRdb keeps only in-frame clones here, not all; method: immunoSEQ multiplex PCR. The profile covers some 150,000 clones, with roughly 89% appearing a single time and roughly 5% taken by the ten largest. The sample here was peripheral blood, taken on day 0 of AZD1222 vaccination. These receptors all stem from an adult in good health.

Here the CDR3 reads CASRAGTAGNQPQHF. CDR3 DNA sequence: TGTGCCAGCAGGGCCGGGACAGCCGGTAATCAGCCCCAGCATTTT. The J gene is TRBJ1-5, the V gene TRBV2; 7 bases are a match to TRBD1. With 6 bases clipped from V and 4 bases from J, the junction kept 9 bases outside the gene matches. The CDR3 runs to 15 residues. The germline CDR1 and CDR2 sequences are SNHLY and FYNNEI.

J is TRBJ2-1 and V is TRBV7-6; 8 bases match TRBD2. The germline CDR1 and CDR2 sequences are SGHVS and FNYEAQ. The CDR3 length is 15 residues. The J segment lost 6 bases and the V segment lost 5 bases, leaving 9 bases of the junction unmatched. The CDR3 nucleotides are TGTGCCAGCAGCCTCGGGACTAGTCGTGGCAATGAGCAGTTCTTC. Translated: CASSLGTSRGNEQFF.

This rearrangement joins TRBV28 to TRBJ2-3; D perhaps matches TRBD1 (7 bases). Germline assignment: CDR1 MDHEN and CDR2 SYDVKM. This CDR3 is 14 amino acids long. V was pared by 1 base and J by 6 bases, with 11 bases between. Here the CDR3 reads CASSLLEGADTQYF. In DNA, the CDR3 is TGTGCCAGCAGTTTATTGGAGGGGGCGGATACGCAGTATTTT.

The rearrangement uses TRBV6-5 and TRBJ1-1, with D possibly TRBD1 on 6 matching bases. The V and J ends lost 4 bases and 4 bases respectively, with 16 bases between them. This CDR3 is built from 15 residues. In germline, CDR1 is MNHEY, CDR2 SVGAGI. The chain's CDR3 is CASSSSRAGVTEAFF. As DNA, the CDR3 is TGTGCCAGCAGTTCGTCCCGAGCAGGGGTCACTGAAGCTTTCTTT.

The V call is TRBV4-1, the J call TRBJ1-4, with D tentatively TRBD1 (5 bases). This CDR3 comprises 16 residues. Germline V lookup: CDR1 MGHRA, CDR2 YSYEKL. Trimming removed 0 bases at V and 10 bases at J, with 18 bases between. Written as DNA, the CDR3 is TGCGCCAGCAGCCAAGAAGGCCCTGCAGGGAGTGGAAAACTGTTTTTT. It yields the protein CASSQEGPAGSGKLFF.